This T cell receptor beta chain is from a study of cytomegalovirus exposure and HLA in healthy donors. Assay: immunoSEQ multiplex PCR; the TCRdb copy retains only in-frame clones and omits some. The sample lists roughly 150,000 clones, around 92% occurring once. Study observations and caveats: High sensitivity and specificity were reportedly achieved when the classifier diagnosed cytomegalovirus status. Associated with cytomegalovirus, according to the listing, were around 160 TCR beta chains. Subsequent analysis of the 100 to 150 validation repertoires found a tendency for first-cohort TCR clusters to co-occur.

In the case of this clone: Its matching antigen is unknown.

The sequenced material came from PBMCs. The sequence derives from a man aged 18 to 30 in good health and CMV-seropositive.

The CDR3 nucleotides are TGTGCCAGCAGTTTAAAATACGGACAGGGGGCAACTGAAGCTTTCTTT. Translation: CASSLKYGQGATEAFF. J is TRBJ1-1 and V is TRBV27, with TRBD1 identical over 11 bases. V gave up 2 bases and J gave up 5 bases; unmatched junction bases: 7. This CDR3 is 16 amino acids long. The V gene's germline CDR1 is MNHEY and CDR2 SMNVEV (reference sequence).